The rows below give T cell receptor beta chains drawn from one sample of a study of cytomegalovirus exposure and HLA in healthy donors. Only in-frame clones appear in the TCRdb table, and some are missing; sequencing was by immunoSEQ multiplex PCR. This table holds roughly 160,000 clones, roughly two thirds found once. Material: PBMCs. These receptors originate from a woman in her thirties in good health and CMV-seronegative. Each CDR3 is given with its conserved first and last residue. The D gene is left open where the match is weak. Some rows mark clone size as missing; the rest say once, few, many or name a class of expanded clone.

v_call,j_call,clone_size,d_call,cdr3_nt,cdr3_aa
TRBV2,TRBJ2-1,NA,NA,TGTGCCAGCAGCAGGGATATCCACAATGAGCAGTTCTTC,CASSRDIHNEQFF
TRBV6-6,TRBJ2-7,NA,TRBD2,TGTGCCAGCAGTTTCGGGAGGGCGGCCGACGAGCAGTACTTC,CASSFGRAADEQYF
TRBV28,TRBJ2-3,NA,NA,TGTGCCAGCAGTTTGGCACAGGTAAACACAGATACGCAGTATTTT,CASSLAQVNTDTQYF
TRBV28,TRBJ2-1,NA,TRBD2,TGTGCCAGCAGTTTATCAGAGCGGGAGGGAGGCGAGCAGTTCTTC,CASSLSEREGGEQFF
TRBV30,TRBJ2-1,NA,TRBD2,TGTGCCTGGAATCCCTCAGGAGGGACTAGTAATCCCATTGAGCAGTTCTTC,CAWNPSGGTSNPIEQFF
TRBV4-1,TRBJ1-5,NA,NA,TGCGCCAGCAGCCAAGATGGGACTTCCAATCAGCCCCAGCATTTT,CASSQDGTSNQPQHF
TRBV5-1,TRBJ2-1,once,TRBD2,TGCGCCAGCAGCTTGGGACTAGCGGGAGTGGTTGAGCAGTTCTTC,CASSLGLAGVVEQFF
TRBV18,TRBJ2-5,few,TRBD1,TGTGCCAGCTCACCAGGGGACAGGGGCGGTGAGGAGACCCAGTACTTC,CASSPGDRGGEETQYF
TRBV13,TRBJ2-7,NA,NA,TGTGCCAGCAGGAACAAGCGGGTTCTTAGTTACGAGCAGTACTTC,CASRNKRVLSYEQYF
TRBV27,TRBJ2-3,NA,NA,TGTGCCAGCAGTTTCCGGACTACCGGCACAGATACGCAGTATTTT,CASSFRTTGTDTQYF
TRBV7-2,TRBJ1-1,NA,NA,TGTGCCAGCAGCTTACAGGGGCTGAACACTGAAGCTTTCTTT,CASSLQGLNTEAFF
TRBV27,TRBJ2-1,NA,NA,TGTGCCAGCAGTTTTATCGGCTACAATGAGCAGTTCTTC,CASSFIGYNEQFF
TRBV9,TRBJ2-1,NA,TRBD2,TGTGCCAGCAGCCCTAGCGGGAGTGGAGATGAGCAGTTCTTC,CASSPSGSGDEQFF
TRBV18,TRBJ2-5,NA,TRBD1,TGTGCCAGCTCGCCGCAGGGGGCAGGGGAGACCCAGTACTTC,CASSPQGAGETQYF
TRBV5-4,TRBJ2-7,NA,TRBD2,TGTGCCAGCAGCTCGCACGGACTAGCGGAGTACGAGCAGTACTTC,CASSSHGLAEYEQYF
TRBV9,TRBJ1-3,NA,NA,TGTGCCAGCAGCGTCACCAACCAGAGAGGAGCTGGAAACACCATATATTTT,CASSVTNQRGAGNTIYF
TRBV29-1,TRBJ2-1,NA,TRBD2,TGCAGCGTCCAATGGGGGACTAGCGGGAGAGGCAATGAGCAGTTCTTC,CSVQWGTSGRGNEQFF
TRBV28,TRBJ2-3,NA,NA,TGTGCCAGCAGTGGAGGTTCAGATACGCAGTATTTT,CASSGGSDTQYF